Sequencing of this TCR beta chain was carried out in a study of T cell responses to AZD1222 COVID-19 vaccine. At the level of the study: Pooled in the analysis were second doses at about 4 or about 12 weeks.

This table comes from immunoSEQ multiplex PCR, and its TCRdb copy is limited to in-frame clones, with some not included. Of 150,000 to 200,000 clones in the sample, over 80% are singletons; the top ten hold under 8%. Study-wide points: Every sample of the repertoires postdated the peak T cell response.

Comments on this clone: The target antigen is unknown.

Trimming pared 3 bases from V and 8 bases from J, leaving 13 bases between. In germline, CDR1 is SEHNR, CDR2 FQNEAQ (reference sequence). The CDR3 consists of 14 residues. Here the sequenced sample was peripheral blood, taken on day 0 of AZD1222 vaccination. The clonotype originates from an adult in good health. The V call is TRBV7-9, the J call TRBJ1-4, with D perhaps matching TRBD1 (6 bases). Here the CDR3 reads CASSLNGGQEKLFF. The CDR3 nucleotides read TGTGCCAGCAGCTTGAACGGGGGCCAGGAAAAACTGTTTTTT.